This TCR beta chain was recorded in a study of blood T cell repertoires in COVID-19. Study summary: T cells, B-cell-depleted T cells, or PBMCs provided the cDNA or gDNA that served as material.

In the authors' workflow: Amplification with reference gene primers provided the estimates of nucleated cell counts. The table came from immunoSEQ multiplex PCR; TCRdb's copy has only in-frame clones and leaves some out. From that table come the V and J calls and clone size; the DNA was used to work out D and trimming. This table holds about 400,000 clones, over 75% found once. This clone was detected only a few times. Trimming took 3 bases from V and 5 from J; bases not matched to a gene: 3. This CDR3 has 12 residues. The germline CDR1 and CDR2 sequences are DFQATT and SNEGSKA (reference sequence). This study enrolled people aged 18 to 89 from approximately 24 US geographic areas. Participant reports of clinical history set cohort assignment.

V usage is TRBV20-1 and J usage is TRBJ2-5; 7 positions match TRBD1. This sequence was found in a middle-aged woman with acute COVID-19. Sequencing was done on a sample of PBMCs or T cells enriched from blood (not recorded which). In DNA, the CDR3 is TGCAGTGCTAGTTCGACAGGGGAGACCCAGTACTTC. Translation gives CSASSTGETQYF.